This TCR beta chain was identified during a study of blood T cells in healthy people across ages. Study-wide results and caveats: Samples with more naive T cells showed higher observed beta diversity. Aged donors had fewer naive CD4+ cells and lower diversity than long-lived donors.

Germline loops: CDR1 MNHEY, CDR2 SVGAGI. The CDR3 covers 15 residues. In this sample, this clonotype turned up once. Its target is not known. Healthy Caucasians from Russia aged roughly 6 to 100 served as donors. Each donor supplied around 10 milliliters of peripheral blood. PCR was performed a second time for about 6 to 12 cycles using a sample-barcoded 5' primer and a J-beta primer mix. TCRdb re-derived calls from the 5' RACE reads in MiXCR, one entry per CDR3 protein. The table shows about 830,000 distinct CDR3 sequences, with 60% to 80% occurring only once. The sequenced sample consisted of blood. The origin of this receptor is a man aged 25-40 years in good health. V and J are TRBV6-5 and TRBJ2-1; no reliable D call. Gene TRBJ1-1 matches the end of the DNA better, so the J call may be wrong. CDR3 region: CASSYSQETNTEAFF. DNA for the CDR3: TGTGCCAGCAGTTACTCGCAGGAGACGAACACTGAAGCTTTCTTT.